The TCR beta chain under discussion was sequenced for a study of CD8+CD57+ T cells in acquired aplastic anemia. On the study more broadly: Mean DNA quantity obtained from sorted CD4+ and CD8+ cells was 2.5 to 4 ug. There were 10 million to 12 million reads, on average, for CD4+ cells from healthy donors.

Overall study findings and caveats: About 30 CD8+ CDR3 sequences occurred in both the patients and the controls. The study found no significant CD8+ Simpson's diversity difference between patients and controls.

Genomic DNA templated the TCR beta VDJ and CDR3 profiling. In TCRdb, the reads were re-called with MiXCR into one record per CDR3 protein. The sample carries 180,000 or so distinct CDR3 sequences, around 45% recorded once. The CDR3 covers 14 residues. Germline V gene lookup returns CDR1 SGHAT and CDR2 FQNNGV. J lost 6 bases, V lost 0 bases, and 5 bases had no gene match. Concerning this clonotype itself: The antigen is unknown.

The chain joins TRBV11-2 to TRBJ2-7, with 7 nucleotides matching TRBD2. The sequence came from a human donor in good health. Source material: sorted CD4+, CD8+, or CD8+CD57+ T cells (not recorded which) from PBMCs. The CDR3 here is CASSLDRGGREQYF. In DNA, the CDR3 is TGTGCCAGCAGCTTAGATAGGGGAGGGCGCGAGCAGTACTTC.